A selection of T cell receptor beta chains follows, all from one sample in a study of shared clonotypes between healthy human individuals. Profiled with immunoSEQ multiplex PCR; TCRdb holds only in-frame clones, not every one. In the table there are a few million clones, 90% to 95% of which are singletons. Sequencing was done on a sample of naive CD4+ T cells sorted from blood. The receptors were gathered from a man younger than 30 in good health. The CDR3 runs from the conserved cysteine through the conserved F or W. Only some rows state a clone size, as once, few, many or a class for expanded clones.

j_call v_call clone_size cdr3_aa
TRBJ2-3 TRBV7-9 - CASSFLPGLGTDTQYF
TRBJ1-2 TRBV7-9 once CASSLEVGVGSYGYTF
TRBJ2-1 TRBV10-3 - CAIMGSNEQFF
TRBJ2-7 TRBV5-1 - CASRLRDGTYEQYF
TRBJ2-1 TRBV12-5 - CASGLVLLAGGPNEQFF
TRBJ1-3 TRBV6-6 once CASSPTGVGNTIYF
TRBJ2-7 TRBV28 - CASSIPPGQGSYEQYF
TRBJ1-2 TRBV2 few CASRLQGADGYTF
TRBJ1-2 TRBV5-6 once CASSSGQGRWGYTF
TRBJ2-2 TRBV5-1 - CASSLFAGGGELFF
TRBJ2-5 TRBV18 - CASSHGTGEETQYF
TRBJ2-3 TRBV9 - CASSESADTQYF
TRBJ2-7 TRBV6-5 - CASSSWDRGLGEQYF
TRBJ1-1 TRBV29-1 - CSVGQNAEAFF
TRBJ2-5 TRBV29-1 - CSVHTGGIEETQYF
TRBJ1-5 TRBV6-1 - CASSQGGGNNQPQHF
TRBJ2-1 TRBV5-1 once CASSGAGGDYNEQFF
TRBJ1-2 TRBV5-8 - CASSWGLLYGYTF
TRBJ1-5 TRBV2 few CASSARTGTNQPQHF
TRBJ1-4 TRBV19 - CASSIKGTNEKLFF
TRBJ2-7 TRBV5-1 - CASSLGLVSYEQYF
TRBJ1-3 TRBV4-1 - CASSQDRPQTGNTIYF
TRBJ2-5 TRBV5-1 - CASSKAGETQYF
TRBJ1-5 TRBV27 - CASSWDPYSNQPQHF
TRBJ1-5 TRBV19 - CASSETQGPGQPQHF
TRBJ2-3 TRBV7-3 - CASSSGTSRLTDTQYF
TRBJ2-2 TRBV30 - CAWGTGSGELFF
TRBJ1-3 TRBV7-2 - CASSLVDATGNTIYF
TRBJ2-7 TRBV5-8 - CASSLARREQYF
TRBJ1-2 TRBV28 - CASSFAPNYGYTF
TRBJ2-2 TRBV5-6 - CASSLLTSGAQTGELFF
TRBJ2-7 TRBV25-1 - CASTGTSFEQYF
TRBJ2-7 TRBV6-1 - CASSEAVPPAYEQYF
TRBJ1-6 TRBV6-6 - CASSYTLGQGNSPLHF
TRBJ2-1 TRBV10-3 - CAISESGIDQFF
TRBJ1-1 TRBV18 - CASSPPVLGNTEAFF
TRBJ2-3 TRBV2 - CANRGGRNTQYF
TRBJ1-3 TRBV15 - CATSRGGTGADGNTIYF
TRBJ2-1 TRBV2 once CASIRDRGDHEQFF
TRBJ2-3 TRBV7-9 - CASSRDSTDTQYF
TRBJ2-3 TRBV19 - CASSMGPTDTQYF
TRBJ2-6 TRBV5-1 - CASSLAGTAFGANVLTF
TRBJ2-7 TRBV13 - CASSSYRITNYEQYF
TRBJ2-7 TRBV4-1 once CASSQEIVRGWSPKYEQYF
TRBJ2-5 TRBV7-2 - CASSKRHWTVLGETQYF
TRBJ1-4 TRBV11-2 few CASRGGRVEKLFF
TRBJ2-7 TRBV6-5 once CASTEGAYTYEQYF
TRBJ2-2 TRBV18 - CASSPGPNTGELFF